What follows are 6 T cell receptor beta chains derived from one specimen sequenced in a study of STAT5B mutations in CD4+ large granular lymphocyte leukemia. Clones were read by immunoSEQ multiplex PCR, and TCRdb kept only the in-frame ones, dropping some. The sample has about 33,000 clones, roughly 79% seen once. What was sequenced was CD4+ T cells from blood buffy coats. These receptors all come from a human donor in good health.

The chain links TRBV10-2 to TRBJ2-2, with TRBD2 identical over 8 bases. Germline V lookup: CDR1 WSHSY, CDR2 SAAADI. V was clipped by 3 bases and J by 0 bases; unmatched bases: 9. The CDR3 loop spans 18 amino acids. The CDR3 spells CASSEVVGRASNTGELFF. As DNA, the CDR3 is TGCGCCAGCAGTGAAGTGGTCGGGAGGGCTTCGAACACCGGGGAGCTGTTTTTT.

The rearrangement joins TRBV5-1 to TRBJ1-4, with a possible D match to TRBD1 (5 bases). CDR1 and CDR2 (germline): SGHRS, YFSETQ. This CDR3 has 12 amino acids. V was shortened by 7 bases and J by 8 bases, with 12 bases between the two germline ends. This chain's CDR3 is CASRQGSEKLFF. The CDR3 DNA follows: TGCGCCAGCCGGCAGGGCTCCGAAAAACTGTTTTTT.

This clone was detected a few times. This sequence joins TRBV7-9 and TRBJ1-3; D possibly corresponds to TRBD1 (5 bases). Germline CDR1 SEHNR, CDR2 FQNEAQ (reference sequence). There are 15 residues in the CDR3. V was trimmed by 5 bases and J by 4 bases, leaving 15 bases between them. The CDR3 loop is CASSLTGFSGNTIYF. The CDR3 DNA reads as TGTGCCAGCAGCCTCACAGGATTTAGCGGAAACACCATATATTTT.

The chain links TRBV6-5 to TRBJ1-6, with a tentative D call TRBD1 (5 bases). CDR3 length: 14 residues. The V gene lost 6 bases and the J gene lost 6 bases, with 12 bases spanning the gap. CDR1 and CDR2 (germline): MNHEY, SVGAGI. In DNA, the CDR3 is TGTGCCAGCAGAAGGGGACGGCTTAATTCACCCCTCCACTTT. Translating it yields CASRRGRLNSPLHF.

J is TRBJ1-2 and V is TRBV10-1; 7 bases map to TRBD1. The CDR3 contains 17 residues. J lost 5 bases, V lost 6 bases, and 18 bases had no gene match. CDR1 and CDR2 from the germline V gene are WNHNN and SYGVQD (reference sequence). DNA of the CDR3: TGCGCCAGCAGGGACCCGGTTGGACAGGTGATGGCTTATGGCTACACCTTC. Its protein is CASRDPVGQVMAYGYTF.

J is TRBJ2-7 and V is TRBV11-2; D is unresolved. Germline-derived CDR1 and CDR2 are SGHAT and FQNNGV. The CDR3 has 15 residues. Trimming shortened V by 5 bases and J by 2 bases, and 16 bases separated the two germline ends. CDR3 residues: CASSTDGLLAYEQYF. The CDR3 DNA is TGTGCCAGCAGCACCGACGGCCTCTTGGCCTACGAGCAGTACTTC.